Each of the 17 T cell receptor beta chains below was sequenced from the same sample in a study of shared clonotypes between healthy human individuals. Here immunoSEQ multiplex PCR was the method, and the copy in TCRdb shows in-frame clones only, minus some. The sample has almost 750,000 clones, 72% seen once. Sequencing input: memory CD4+ T cells sorted from blood. Subset reported: CD45RA-negative fraction. Receptor source: a woman aged 25-40 years in good health.

This clone was seen only a few times. The chain joins TRBV14 to TRBJ2-5; 10 bases are a match to TRBD2. CDR1 SGHDN and CDR2 FVKESK come from the germline V gene. This CDR3 contains 15 residues. V lost 6 bases to trimming and J lost 4 bases; unmatched junction nucleotides: 8. The CDR3 here is CASSHRPSGRETQYF. CDR3 nucleotide sequence: TGTGCCAGCAGTCACCGACCTAGCGGGAGAGAGACCCAGTACTTC.

The rearrangement links TRBV6-1 to TRBJ1-5; D is unresolved. The germline V gene encodes CDR1 MNHNS and CDR2 SASEGT. V lost 2 bases, J lost 4 bases, and 9 bases lay in between. This CDR3 has 14 residues. The CDR3 DNA is TGTGCCAGCAGTGAAAGCAGTCTTAATCAGCCCCAGCATTTT. Residues: CASSESSLNQPQHF.

The chain recombines TRBV28 with TRBJ2-3; 10 bases agree with TRBD2. CDR1 is MDHEN and CDR2 is SYDVKM in the germline V gene. With V trimmed by 5 bases and J by 0 bases, 5 bases remained unmatched. This CDR3 spans 16 amino acids. The chain's CDR3 is CASSPTSGDSTDTQYF. In DNA form, the CDR3 reads TGTGCCAGCAGTCCAACTAGCGGGGATAGCACAGATACGCAGTATTTT.

This clone was recorded a few times. V is TRBV19 and J is TRBJ1-5; D unclear. The CDR3 consists of 17 residues. Germline V gene sequence: CDR1 LNHDA, CDR2 SQIVND (reference sequence). Deletions cut 0 bases from V and 0 bases from J, with 12 bases between. In DNA form, the CDR3 reads TGTGCCAGTAGTATAGATCTCGGGGTAGGTAGCAATCAGCCCCAGCATTTT. Encoded protein: CASSIDLGVGSNQPQHF.

This clone appeared a few times. The rearrangement joins TRBV4-2 to TRBJ1-3; TRBD1 matches 7 bases. The V gene's germline CDR1 is LGHNA and CDR2 YNFKEQ. The CDR3 extends over 18 amino acids. V was clipped by 3 bases and J by 0 bases; unmatched bases: 11. The CDR3 protein is CASSHRQGSVFSGNTIYF. The CDR3 DNA reads TGTGCCAGCAGCCACAGACAGGGAAGCGTTTTCTCTGGAAACACCATATATTTT.

CDR3 DNA sequence: TGCGCCAGCAGGACAGGGTGGGAGCAGTACTTC. It specifies CASRTGWEQYF. V usage is TRBV10-2 and J usage is TRBJ2-7, with 7 nucleotides matching TRBD1. Per germline, CDR1 WSHSY and CDR2 SAAADI. Germline trimming cut 6 bases from V and 7 bases from J; bases unmatched to any gene: 3. The CDR3 spans 11 residues.

A remark on this clone: This CDR3 is also generated by other DNA sequences in the sample. The V gene is TRBV4-1, the J gene TRBJ2-1; TRBD2 agrees at 15 bases. The CDR3 has 17 residues. Trimming cost V 1 base and J 4 bases; bases outside gene matches: 2. Germline values: CDR1 MGHRA, CDR2 YSYEKL. CDR3 in amino acids: CASSQGTSGREYNEQFF. The CDR3 bases are TGCGCCAGCAGCCAAGGGACTAGCGGGAGGGAATACAATGAGCAGTTCTTC.

This chain joins TRBV10-3 and TRBJ2-5; D ambiguous. V was clipped by 1 base and J by 0 bases, with 0 bases between them. Germline CDR1 reads ENHRY; CDR2 reads SYGVKD. The CDR3 is 12 residues long. As DNA, the CDR3 is TGTGCCATCAGTGAGTACCAAGAGACCCAGTACTTC. It is translated as CAISEYQETQYF.

This chain connects TRBV28 to TRBJ2-7; 7 bases line up with TRBD2. Trimming cost V 7 bases and J 1 base; bases outside gene matches: 10. Per germline, CDR1 MDHEN and CDR2 SYDVKM. The CDR3 length is 15 residues. CDR3: CASTTFQGLSYEQYF. The CDR3 coding sequence is TGTGCCAGCACCACCTTTCAGGGACTATCCTACGAGCAGTACTTC.

The chain uses TRBV6-1 and TRBJ2-3; 8 nucleotides line up with TRBD1. The J segment lost 4 bases and the V segment lost 5 bases, leaving 8 bases of the junction unmatched. The length of the CDR3 is 15 residues. The V gene's germline CDR1 is MNHNS and CDR2 SASEGT. CDR3 DNA sequence: TGTGCCAGCAGTTCAGGGGGCATGAGGGCAGATACGCAGTATTTT. Protein sequence: CASSSGGMRADTQYF.

V gene TRBV7-2 combines with J gene TRBJ1-3; the match to TRBD1 covers 7 bases. The V segment lost 5 bases and the J segment 0 bases; nucleotides outside the gene matches: 10. The CDR3 spans 17 residues. The germline V gene encodes CDR1 SGHTA and CDR2 FQGNSA. Here the CDR3 reads CASSPPGQASSGNTIYF. The CDR3 DNA follows: TGTGCCAGCAGCCCACCAGGACAGGCAAGCTCTGGAAACACCATATATTTT.

This chain joins TRBV2 and TRBJ2-3; TRBD1 matches 8 bases. Trimming took 5 bases from V and 1 from J; bases not matched to a gene: 5. Per germline, CDR1 SNHLY and CDR2 FYNNEI. The CDR3 loop spans 15 amino acids. Written as DNA, the CDR3 is TGTGCCAGCAGTAGGGACAGGACGCGCACAGATACGCAGTATTTT. Its translation is CASSRDRTRTDTQYF.

Comments on this clone: Other DNA sequences in this specimen translate into the identical CDR3. The chain links TRBV9 to TRBJ2-7; 8 positions match TRBD1. V was clipped by 3 bases and J by 3 bases; unmatched bases: 5. The CDR3 has 14 amino acids. Germline CDR1 reads SGDLS; CDR2 reads YYNGEE. The CDR3 DNA sequence: TGTGCCAGCAGCGACTCAGGACAGGGCTACGAGCAGTACTTC. It is translated as CASSDSGQGYEQYF.

This rearrangement joins TRBV5-1 to TRBJ1-3, with D unresolved. CDR1 is SGHRS and CDR2 is YFSETQ in the germline V gene. Trimming stripped 0 bases from V and 2 bases from J, with 9 bases between. CDR3 length: 15 residues. This CDR3 is CASSLVGGAGNTIYF. As DNA, the CDR3 is TGCGCCAGCAGCTTGGTCGGCGGGGCTGGAAACACCATATATTTT.

CDR3 region: CASSTGGPLTYEQYF. In DNA form, the CDR3 reads TGTGCCAGTAGCACGGGAGGCCCACTCACCTACGAGCAGTACTTC. This sequence joins TRBV19 and TRBJ2-7; TRBD2 matches 7 bases. The CDR3 sequence is 15 residues long. The germline CDR1 and CDR2 sequences are LNHDA and SQIVND (reference sequence). After removal of 6 bases from V and 2 bases from J, the junction contained 10 bases not matched to a gene.

This CDR3 reads CAWNKAQNTEAFF. CDR3 sequence (DNA): TGTGCCTGGAATAAGGCCCAGAACACTGAAGCTTTCTTT. This chain links TRBV30 with TRBJ1-1; D unresolved. Germline CDR1 reads GTSNPN; CDR2 reads SVGIG (reference sequence). The CDR3 is 13 residues long. The germline V and J ends were trimmed by 4 bases and 1 base, with 10 bases remaining between them. Full variable domain (missing parts from reference TRBV30 and TRBJ1-1): SQTIHQWPATLVQPVGSPLSLECTVEGTSNPNLYWYRQAAGRGLQLLFYSVGIGQISSEVPQNLSASRPQDRQFILSSKKLLLSDSGFYLCAWNKAQNTEAFFGQGTRLTVV.

V gene TRBV5-4 combines with J gene TRBJ2-1; possibly TRBD1 for D (6 bases). With 2 bases removed from V and 5 bases from J, the gap between germline ends came to 14 bases. This CDR3 is built from 15 residues. Per germline, CDR1 SGHNT and CDR2 YYREEE (reference sequence). The CDR3 bases are TGTGCCAGCAGCTTACAGAGAGGGGGTGACAATGAGCAGTTCTTC. It codes for CASSLQRGGDNEQFF.